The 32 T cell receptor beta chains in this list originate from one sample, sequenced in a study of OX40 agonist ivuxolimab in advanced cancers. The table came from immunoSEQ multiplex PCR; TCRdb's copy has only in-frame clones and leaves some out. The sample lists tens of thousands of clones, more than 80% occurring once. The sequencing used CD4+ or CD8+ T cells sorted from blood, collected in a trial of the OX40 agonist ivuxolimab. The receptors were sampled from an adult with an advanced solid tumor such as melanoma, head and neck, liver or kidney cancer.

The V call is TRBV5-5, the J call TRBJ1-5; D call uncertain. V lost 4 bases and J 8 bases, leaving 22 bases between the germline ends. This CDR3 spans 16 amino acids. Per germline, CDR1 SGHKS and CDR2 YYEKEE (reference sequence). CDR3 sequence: CASSLHDGLGSEPQHF. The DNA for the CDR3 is TGTGCCAGCAGCCTCCACGATGGGTTGGGGAGTGAGCCCCAGCATTTT. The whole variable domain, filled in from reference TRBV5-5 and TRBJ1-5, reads DAGVTQSPTHLIKTRGQQVTLRCSPISGHKSVSWYQQVLGQGPQFIFQYYEKEERGRGNFPDRFSARQFPNYSSELNVNALLLGDSALYLCASSLHDGLGSEPQHFGDGTRLSIL.

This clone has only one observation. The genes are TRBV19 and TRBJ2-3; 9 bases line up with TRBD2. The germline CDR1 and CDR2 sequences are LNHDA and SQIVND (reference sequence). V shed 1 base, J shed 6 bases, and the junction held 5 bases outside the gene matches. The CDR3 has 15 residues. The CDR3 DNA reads TGTGCCAGTAGTATAGGCGGGGGGGCTGCTGATACGCAGTATTTT. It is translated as CASSIGGGAADTQYF.

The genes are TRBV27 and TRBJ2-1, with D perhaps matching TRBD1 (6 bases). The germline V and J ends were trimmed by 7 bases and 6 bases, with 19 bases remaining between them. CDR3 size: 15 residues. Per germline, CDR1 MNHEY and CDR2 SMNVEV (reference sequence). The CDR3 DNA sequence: TGTGCCAGCACACCGACAGGCTTTGCGGTCAATGAGCAGTTCTTC. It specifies CASTPTGFAVNEQFF.

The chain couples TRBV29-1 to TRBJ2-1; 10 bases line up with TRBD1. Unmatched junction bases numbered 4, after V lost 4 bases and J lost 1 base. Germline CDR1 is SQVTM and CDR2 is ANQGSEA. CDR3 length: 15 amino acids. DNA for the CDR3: TGCAGCGTTGGGGGACAGGGGTCGTCCTACAATGAGCAGTTCTTC. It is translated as CSVGGQGSSYNEQFF.

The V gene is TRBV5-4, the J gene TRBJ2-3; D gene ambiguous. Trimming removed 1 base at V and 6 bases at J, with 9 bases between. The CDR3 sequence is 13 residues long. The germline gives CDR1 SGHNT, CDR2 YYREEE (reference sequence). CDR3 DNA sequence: TGTGCCAGCAGCTTGCCGAGGTCGGATACGCAGTATTTT. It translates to CASSLPRSDTQYF.

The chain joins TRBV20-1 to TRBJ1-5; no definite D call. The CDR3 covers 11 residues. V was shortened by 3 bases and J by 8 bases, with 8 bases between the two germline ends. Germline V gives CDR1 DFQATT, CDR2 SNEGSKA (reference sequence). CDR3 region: CSASSGEPQHF. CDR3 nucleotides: TGCAGTGCTAGCTCAGGCGAGCCCCAGCATTTT.

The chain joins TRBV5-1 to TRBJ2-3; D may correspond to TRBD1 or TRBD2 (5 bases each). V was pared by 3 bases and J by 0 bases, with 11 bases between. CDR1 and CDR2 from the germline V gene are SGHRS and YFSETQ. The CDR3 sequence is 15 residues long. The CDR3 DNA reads TGCGCCAGCAGCTGGGGGTTACCGAGCACAGATACGCAGTATTTT. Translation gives CASSWGLPSTDTQYF.

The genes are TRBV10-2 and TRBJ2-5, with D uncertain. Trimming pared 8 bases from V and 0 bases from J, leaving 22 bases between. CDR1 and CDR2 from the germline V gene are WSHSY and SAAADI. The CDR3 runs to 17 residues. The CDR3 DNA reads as TGCGCCAGCTCGTCAGGTCTGTGGGCCTCGGACCAAGAGACCCAGTACTTC. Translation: CASSSGLWASDQETQYF.

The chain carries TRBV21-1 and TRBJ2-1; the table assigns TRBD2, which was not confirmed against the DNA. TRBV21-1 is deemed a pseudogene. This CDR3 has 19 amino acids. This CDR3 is CATTKGGRTSGTSYNEQFF. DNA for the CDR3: TGTGCCACCACTAAAGGGGGTCGGACTAGCGGGACTTCCTACAATGAGCAGTTCTTC.

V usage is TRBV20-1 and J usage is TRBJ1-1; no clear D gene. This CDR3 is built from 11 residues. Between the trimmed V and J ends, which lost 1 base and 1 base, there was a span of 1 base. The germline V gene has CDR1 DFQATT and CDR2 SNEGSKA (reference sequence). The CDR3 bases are TGCAGTGCTAGAGGGAACACTGAAGCTTTCTTT. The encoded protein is CSARGNTEAFF.

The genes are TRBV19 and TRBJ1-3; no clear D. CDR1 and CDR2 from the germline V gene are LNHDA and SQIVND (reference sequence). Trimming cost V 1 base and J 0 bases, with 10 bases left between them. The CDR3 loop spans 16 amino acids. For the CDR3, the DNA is TGTGCCAGTAGTATAGGAGCAGTCGGCTCTGGAAACACCATATATTTT. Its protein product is CASSIGAVGSGNTIYF.

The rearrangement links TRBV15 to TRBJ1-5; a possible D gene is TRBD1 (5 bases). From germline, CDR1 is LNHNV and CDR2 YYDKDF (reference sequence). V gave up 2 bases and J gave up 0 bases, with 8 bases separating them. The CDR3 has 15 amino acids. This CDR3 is CATSRFDSSNQPQHF. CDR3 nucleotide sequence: TGTGCCACCAGCAGATTTGACAGTAGCAATCAGCCCCAGCATTTT.

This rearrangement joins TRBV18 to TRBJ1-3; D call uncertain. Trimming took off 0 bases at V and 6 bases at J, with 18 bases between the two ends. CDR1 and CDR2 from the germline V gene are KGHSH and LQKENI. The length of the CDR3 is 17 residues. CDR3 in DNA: TGTGCCAGCTCACCACCCGGCTTAGGAGGCTCTACAAACACCATATATTTT. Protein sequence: CASSPPGLGGSTNTIYF.

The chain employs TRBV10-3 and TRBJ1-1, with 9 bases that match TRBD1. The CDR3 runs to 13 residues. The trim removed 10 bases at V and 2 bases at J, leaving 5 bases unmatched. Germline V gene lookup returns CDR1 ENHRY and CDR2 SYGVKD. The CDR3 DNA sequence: TGTGCCACGGCGGGACAGGGTAACACTGAAGCTTTCTTT. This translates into CATAGQGNTEAFF.

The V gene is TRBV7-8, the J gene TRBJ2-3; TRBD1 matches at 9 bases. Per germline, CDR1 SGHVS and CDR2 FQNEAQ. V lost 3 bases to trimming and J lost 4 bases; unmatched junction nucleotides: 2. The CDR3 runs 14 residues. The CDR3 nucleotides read TGTGCCAGCAGCTTGCGGGACAGGGCAGATACGCAGTATTTT. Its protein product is CASSLRDRADTQYF.

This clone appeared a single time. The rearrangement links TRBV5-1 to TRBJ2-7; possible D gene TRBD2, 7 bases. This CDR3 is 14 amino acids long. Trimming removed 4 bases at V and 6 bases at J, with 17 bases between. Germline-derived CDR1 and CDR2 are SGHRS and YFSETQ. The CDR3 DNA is TGCGCCAGCAGCCCCGGCACGGGGGGCTTCGAGCAGTACTTC. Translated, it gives CASSPGTGGFEQYF.

In DNA, the CDR3 is TGTGCCAGCAGCCCTAGAAGCGGGAGAGGGGGCTCTGGGGCCAACGTCCTGACTTTC. Translating gives CASSPRSGRGGSGANVLTF. This chain links TRBV7-8 with TRBJ2-6, with TRBD2 matching 8 bases. The V gene's germline CDR1 is SGHVS and CDR2 FQNEAQ. V lost 5 bases and J lost 0; bases outside the gene matches: 12. There are 19 residues in the CDR3.

CDR3 region: CASKSISRPQHF. The CDR3 DNA sequence: TGTGCCAGCAAGTCGATATCTCGGCCCCAGCATTTT. The gene calls are TRBV2 and TRBJ1-5; D unclear. The CDR3 has 12 amino acids. The germline V gene encodes CDR1 SNHLY and CDR2 FYNNEI. The V end was cut by 7 bases, the J end by 9 bases, with 13 bases between.

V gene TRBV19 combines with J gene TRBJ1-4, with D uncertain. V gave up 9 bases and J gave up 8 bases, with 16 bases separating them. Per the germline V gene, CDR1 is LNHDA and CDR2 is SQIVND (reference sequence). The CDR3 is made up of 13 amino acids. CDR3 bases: TGTGCCAGCCACAGCCGAATGAGCGAAAAACTGTTTTTT. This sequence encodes CASHSRMSEKLFF. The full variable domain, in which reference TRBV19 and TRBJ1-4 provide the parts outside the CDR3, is DGGITQSPKYLFRKEGQNVTLSCEQNLNHDAMYWYRQDPGQGLRLIYYSQIVNDFQKGDIAEGYSVSREKKESFPLTVTSAQKNPTAFYLCASHSRMSEKLFFGSGTQLSVL.

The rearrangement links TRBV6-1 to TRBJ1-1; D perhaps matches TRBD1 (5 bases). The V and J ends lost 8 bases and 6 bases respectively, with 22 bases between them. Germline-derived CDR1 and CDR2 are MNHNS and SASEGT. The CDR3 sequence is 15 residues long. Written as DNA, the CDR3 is TGTGCCAGCCACCGTAGGGAAATCAGGGCGGCTGAAGCTTTCTTT. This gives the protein CASHRREIRAAEAFF.

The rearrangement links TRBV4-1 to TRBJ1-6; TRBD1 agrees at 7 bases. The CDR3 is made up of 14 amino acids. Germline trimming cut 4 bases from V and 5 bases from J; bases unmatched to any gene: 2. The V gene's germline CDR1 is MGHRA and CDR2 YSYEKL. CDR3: CASSPDRDNSPLHF. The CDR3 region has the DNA TGCGCCAGCAGCCCTGACAGGGATAATTCACCCCTCCACTTT.

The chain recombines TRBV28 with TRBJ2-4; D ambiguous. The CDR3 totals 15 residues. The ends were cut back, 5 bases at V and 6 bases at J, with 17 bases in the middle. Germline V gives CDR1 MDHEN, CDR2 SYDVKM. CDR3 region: CASSKTDRTRNIQYF. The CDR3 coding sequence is TGTGCCAGCAGTAAAACCGACCGAACCCGAAACATTCAGTACTTC. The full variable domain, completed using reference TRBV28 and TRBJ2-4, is DVKVTQSSRYLVKRTGEKVFLECVQDMDHENMFWYRQDPGLGLRLIYFSYDVKMKEKGDIPEGYSVSREKKERFSLILESASTNQTSMYLCASSKTDRTRNIQYFGAGTRLSVL.

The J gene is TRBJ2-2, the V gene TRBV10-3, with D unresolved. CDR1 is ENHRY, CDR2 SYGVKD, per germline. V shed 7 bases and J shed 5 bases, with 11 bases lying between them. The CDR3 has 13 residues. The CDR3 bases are TGTGCCATCACCCCTGCGGATACCGGGGAGCTGTTTTTT. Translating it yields CAITPADTGELFF.

The CDR3 reads CASSLAAGLNNSPLHF. CDR3 nucleotides: TGCGCCAGCAGCTTGGCCGCAGGGCTCAATAATTCACCCCTCCACTTT. The chain combines TRBV5-1 with TRBJ1-6; D possibly corresponds to TRBD1 (5 bases). Trimming shortened V by 0 bases and J by 5 bases, and 12 bases separated the two germline ends. There are 16 residues in the CDR3. The germline CDR1 and CDR2 sequences are SGHRS and YFSETQ.

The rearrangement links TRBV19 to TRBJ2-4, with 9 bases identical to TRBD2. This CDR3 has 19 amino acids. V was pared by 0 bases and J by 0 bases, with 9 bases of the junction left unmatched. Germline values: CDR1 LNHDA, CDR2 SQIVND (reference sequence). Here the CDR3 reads CASSIDSIAGATAKNIQYF. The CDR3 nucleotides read TGTGCCAGTAGTATAGACTCAATAGCGGGGGCAACAGCCAAAAACATTCAGTACTTC.

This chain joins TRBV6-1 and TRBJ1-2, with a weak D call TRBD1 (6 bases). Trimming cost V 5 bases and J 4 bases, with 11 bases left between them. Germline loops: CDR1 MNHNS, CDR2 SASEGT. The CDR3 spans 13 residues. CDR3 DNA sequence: TGTGCCAGCAGTCCAGGGGCCGCCTATGGCTACACCTTC. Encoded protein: CASSPGAAYGYTF.

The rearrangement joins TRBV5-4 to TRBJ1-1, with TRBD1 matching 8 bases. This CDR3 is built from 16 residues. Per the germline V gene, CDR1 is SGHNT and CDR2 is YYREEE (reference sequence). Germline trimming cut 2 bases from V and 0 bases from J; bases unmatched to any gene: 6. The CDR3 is CASSFGTGSLNTEAFF. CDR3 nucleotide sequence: TGTGCCAGCAGCTTTGGGACAGGATCTCTGAACACTGAAGCTTTCTTT.

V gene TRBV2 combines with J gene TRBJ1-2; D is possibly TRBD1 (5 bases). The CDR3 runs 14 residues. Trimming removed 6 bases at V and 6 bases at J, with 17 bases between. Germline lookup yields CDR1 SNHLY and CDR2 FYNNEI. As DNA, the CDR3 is TGTGCCAGCAGGCAGGAGGCAGGGATGAATGGCTACACCTTC. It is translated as CASRQEAGMNGYTF.

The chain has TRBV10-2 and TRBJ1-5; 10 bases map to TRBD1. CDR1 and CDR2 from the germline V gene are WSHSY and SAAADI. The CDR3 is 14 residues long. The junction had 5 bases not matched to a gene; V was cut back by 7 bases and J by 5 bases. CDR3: CASMGTGDDQPQHF. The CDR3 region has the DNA TGCGCCAGCATGGGGACAGGGGACGATCAGCCCCAGCATTTT.

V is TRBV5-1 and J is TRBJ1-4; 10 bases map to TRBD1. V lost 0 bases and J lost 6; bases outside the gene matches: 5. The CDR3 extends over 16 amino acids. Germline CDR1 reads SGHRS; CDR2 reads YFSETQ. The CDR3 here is CASSLAPGTGDEKLFF. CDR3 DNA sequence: TGCGCCAGCAGCTTGGCCCCCGGGACAGGGGATGAAAAACTGTTTTTT.

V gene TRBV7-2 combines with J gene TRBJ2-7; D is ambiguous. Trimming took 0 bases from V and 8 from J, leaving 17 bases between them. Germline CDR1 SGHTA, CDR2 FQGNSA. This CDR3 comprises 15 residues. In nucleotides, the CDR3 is TGTGCCAGCAGCTTAGCGCTCCGCTATTCTACGCAGCAGTACTTC. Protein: CASSLALRYSTQQYF.

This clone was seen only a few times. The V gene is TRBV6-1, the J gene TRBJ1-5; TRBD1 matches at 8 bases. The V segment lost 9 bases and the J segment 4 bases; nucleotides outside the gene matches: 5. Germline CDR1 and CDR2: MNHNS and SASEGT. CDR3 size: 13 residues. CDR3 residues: CASQGAPNQPQHF. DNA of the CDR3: TGTGCCAGTCAGGGGGCGCCGAATCAGCCCCAGCATTTT.